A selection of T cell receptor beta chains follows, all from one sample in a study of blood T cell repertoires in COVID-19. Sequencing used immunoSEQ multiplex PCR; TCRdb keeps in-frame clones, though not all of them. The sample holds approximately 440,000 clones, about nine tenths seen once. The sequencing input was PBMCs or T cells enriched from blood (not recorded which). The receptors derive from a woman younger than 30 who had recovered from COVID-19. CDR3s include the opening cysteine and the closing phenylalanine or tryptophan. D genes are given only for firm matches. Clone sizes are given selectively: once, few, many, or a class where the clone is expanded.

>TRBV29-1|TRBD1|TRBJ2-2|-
TGCAGCGCGTCCGACAGGGCAGGGGCCGGGGAGCTGTTTTTT
CSASDRAGAGELFF
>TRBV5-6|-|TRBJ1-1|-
TGTGCCAGCCGCTCCCTGGGGGGAGACACTGAAGCTTTCTTT
CASRSLGGDTEAFF
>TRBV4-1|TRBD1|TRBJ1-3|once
TGCGCCAGCAGCCAAGCCTCCGGGACAGGCACTGGAAACACCATATATTTT
CASSQASGTGTGNTIYF
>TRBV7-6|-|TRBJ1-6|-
TGTGCCAGCAGCTTAGAGGAGGGCTCACCCCTCCACTTT
CASSLEEGSPLHF
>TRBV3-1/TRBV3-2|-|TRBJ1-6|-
TGTGCCAGCAGCCAAGATAGCCCGATTAATTCACCCCTCCACTTT
CASSQDSPINSPLHF
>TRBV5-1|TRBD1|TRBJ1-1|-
TGCGCCAGCAGCCCACGACTGGACAGGGCGTACACTGAAGCTTTCTTT
CASSPRLDRAYTEAFF
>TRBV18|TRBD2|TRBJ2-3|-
TGTGCCAGCTCAGGACTAGCGGGGGGCGACGTCTCAGATACGCAGTATTTT
CASSGLAGGDVSDTQYF
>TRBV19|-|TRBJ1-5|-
TGTGCCAGTATGGGCAGGGGCCAGCCCCAGCATTTT
CASMGRGQPQHF
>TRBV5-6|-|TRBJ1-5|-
TGTGCCAGCACCACGAGGGGAGGAGTGGACAATCAGCCCCAGCATTTT
CASTTRGGVDNQPQHF
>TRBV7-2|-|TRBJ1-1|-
TGTGCCAGCAGACCGGGGGGCACTGAAGCTTTCTTT
CASRPGGTEAFF
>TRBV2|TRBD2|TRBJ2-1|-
TGTGCCAGCATGAGGGGGACTAGCGGACCTACTTCCTACAATGAGCAGTTCTTC
CASMRGTSGPTSYNEQFF
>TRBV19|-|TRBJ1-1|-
TGTGCCAGTAGCCCGACACGGAATGAAGCTTTCTTT
CASSPTRNEAFF
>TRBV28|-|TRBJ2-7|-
TGTGCCAGCAGTCCTGTGGGCCTCTACGAGCAGTACTTC
CASSPVGLYEQYF
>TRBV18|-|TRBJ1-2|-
TGTGCCAGCTCACCACCAATCACCGGTCCTGAACCGGGGGGCTCGGACTATGGCTACACCTTC
CASSPPITGPEPGGSDYGYTF
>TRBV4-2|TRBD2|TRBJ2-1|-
TGTGCCAGCAGCCAAGATCGCGGGGGGGCCTACAATGAGCAGTTCTTC
CASSQDRGGAYNEQFF
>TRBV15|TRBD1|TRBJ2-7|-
TGTGCCACCAGCATAGGACAGGCCTACGAGCAGTACTTC
CATSIGQAYEQYF
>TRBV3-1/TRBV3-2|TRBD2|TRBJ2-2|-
TGTGCCAGCAGCCAAGTGACTAGCGGGGGGGCCGGAGGCACCGGGGAGCTGTTTTTT
CASSQVTSGGAGGTGELFF